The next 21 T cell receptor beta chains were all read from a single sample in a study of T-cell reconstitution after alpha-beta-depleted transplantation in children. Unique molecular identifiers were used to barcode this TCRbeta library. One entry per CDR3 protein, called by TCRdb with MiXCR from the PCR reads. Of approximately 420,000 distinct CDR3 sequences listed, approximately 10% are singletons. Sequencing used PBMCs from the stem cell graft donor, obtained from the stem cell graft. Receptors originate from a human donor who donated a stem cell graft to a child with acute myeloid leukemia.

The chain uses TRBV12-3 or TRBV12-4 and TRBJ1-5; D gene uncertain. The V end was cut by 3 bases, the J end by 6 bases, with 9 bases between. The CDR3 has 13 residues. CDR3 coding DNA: TGTGCCAGCAGTTTTGCGGGGTTTCAGCCCCAGCATTTT. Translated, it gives CASSFAGFQPQHF.

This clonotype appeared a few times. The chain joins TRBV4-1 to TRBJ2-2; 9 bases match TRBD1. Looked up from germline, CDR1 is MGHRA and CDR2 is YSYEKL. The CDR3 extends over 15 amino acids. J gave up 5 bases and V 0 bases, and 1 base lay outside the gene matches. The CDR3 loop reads CASSQEGTGTGELFF. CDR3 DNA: TGCGCCAGCAGCCAAGAGGGGACAGGGACCGGGGAGCTGTTTTTT.

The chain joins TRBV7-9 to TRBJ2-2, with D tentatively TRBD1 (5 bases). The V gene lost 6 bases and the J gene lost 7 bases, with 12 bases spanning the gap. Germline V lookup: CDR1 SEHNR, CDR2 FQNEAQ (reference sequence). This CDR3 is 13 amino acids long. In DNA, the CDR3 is TGTGCCAGCAGGCTTGATAGGGGCGGGGAGCTGTTTTTT. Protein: CASRLDRGGELFF. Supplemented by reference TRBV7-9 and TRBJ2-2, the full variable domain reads DTGVSQNPRHKITKRGQNVTFRCDPISEHNRLYWYRQTLGQGPEFLTYFQNEAQLEKSRLLSDRFSAERPKGSFSTLEIQRTEQGDSAMYLCASRLDRGGELFFGEGSRLTVL.

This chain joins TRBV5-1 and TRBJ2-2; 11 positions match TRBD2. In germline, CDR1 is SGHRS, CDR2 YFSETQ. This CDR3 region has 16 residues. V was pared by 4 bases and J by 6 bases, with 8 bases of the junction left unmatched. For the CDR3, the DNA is TGCGCCAGCAGCGAATCCGGGACTAGCGGCCCCGGGGAGCTGTTTTTT. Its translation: CASSESGTSGPGELFF.

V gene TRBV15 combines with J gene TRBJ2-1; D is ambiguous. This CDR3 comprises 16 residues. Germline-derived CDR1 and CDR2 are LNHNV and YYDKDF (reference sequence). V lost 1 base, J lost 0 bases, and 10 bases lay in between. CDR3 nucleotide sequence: TGTGCCACCAGCAGAGCACCCGATAGCTCCTACAATGAGCAGTTCTTC. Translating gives CATSRAPDSSYNEQFF.

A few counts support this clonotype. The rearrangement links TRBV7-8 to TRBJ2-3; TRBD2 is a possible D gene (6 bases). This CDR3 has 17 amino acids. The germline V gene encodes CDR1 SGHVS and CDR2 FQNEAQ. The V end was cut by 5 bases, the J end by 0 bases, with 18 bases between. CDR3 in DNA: TGTGCCAGCAGCCCAGGTTGGGCTAGCGCTAGCACAGATACGCAGTATTTT. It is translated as CASSPGWASASTDTQYF.

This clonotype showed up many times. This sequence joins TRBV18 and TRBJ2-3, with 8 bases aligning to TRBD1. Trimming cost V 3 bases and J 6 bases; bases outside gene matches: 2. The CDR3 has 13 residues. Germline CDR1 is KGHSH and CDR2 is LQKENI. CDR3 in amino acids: CASSPRGPDTQYF. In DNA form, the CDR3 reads TGTGCCAGCTCACCCAGGGGGCCCGATACGCAGTATTTT.

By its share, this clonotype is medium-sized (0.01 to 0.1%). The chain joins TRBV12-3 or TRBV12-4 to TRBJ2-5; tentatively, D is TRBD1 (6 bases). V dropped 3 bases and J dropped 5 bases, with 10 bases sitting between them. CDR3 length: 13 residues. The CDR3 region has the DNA TGTGCCAGCAGTTTGTCAGGGGTCGAGACCCAGTACTTC. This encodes CASSLSGVETQYF.

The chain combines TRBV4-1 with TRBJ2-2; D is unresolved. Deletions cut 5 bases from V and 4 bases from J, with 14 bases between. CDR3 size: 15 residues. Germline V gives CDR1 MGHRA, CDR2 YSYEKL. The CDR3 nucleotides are TGCGCCAGCAGCAAATCAGAGGTTCGCACCGGGGAGCTGTTTTTT. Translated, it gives CASSKSEVRTGELFF.

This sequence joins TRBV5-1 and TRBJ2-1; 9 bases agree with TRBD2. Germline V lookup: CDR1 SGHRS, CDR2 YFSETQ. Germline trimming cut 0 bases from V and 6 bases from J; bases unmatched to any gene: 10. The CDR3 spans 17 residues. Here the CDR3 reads CASSLAPTVTSGNEQFF. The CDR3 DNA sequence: TGCGCCAGCAGCTTGGCCCCGACCGTGACTAGCGGCAATGAGCAGTTCTTC.

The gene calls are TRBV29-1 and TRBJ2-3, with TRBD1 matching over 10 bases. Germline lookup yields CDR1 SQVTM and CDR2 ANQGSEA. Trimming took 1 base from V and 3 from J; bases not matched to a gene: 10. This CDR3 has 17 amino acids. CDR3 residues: CSVEVPLGTGETDTQYF. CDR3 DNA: TGCAGCGTTGAAGTGCCGCTCGGGACAGGGGAAACAGATACGCAGTATTTT.

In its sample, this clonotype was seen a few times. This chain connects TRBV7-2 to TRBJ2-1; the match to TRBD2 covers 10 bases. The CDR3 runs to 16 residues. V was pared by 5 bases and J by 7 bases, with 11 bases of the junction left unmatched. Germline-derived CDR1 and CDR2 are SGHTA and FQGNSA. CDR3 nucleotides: TGTGCCAGCAGCATCATCATAGCGGGGGGCGGGAATGAGCAGTTCTTC. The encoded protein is CASSIIIAGGGNEQFF.

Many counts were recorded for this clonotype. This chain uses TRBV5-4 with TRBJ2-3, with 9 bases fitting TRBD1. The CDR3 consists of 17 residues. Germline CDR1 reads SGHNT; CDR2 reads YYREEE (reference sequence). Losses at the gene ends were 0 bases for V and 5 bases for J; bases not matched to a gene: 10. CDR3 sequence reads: CASSLVPKGQGRDTQYF. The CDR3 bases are TGTGCCAGCAGCTTGGTCCCCAAGGGACAGGGCAGAGATACGCAGTATTTT.

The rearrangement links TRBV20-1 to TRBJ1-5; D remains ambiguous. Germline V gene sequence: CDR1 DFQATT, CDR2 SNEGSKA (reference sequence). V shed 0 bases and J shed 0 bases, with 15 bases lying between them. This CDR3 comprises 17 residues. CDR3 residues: CSARDIRRLNSNQPQHF. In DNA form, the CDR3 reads TGCAGTGCTAGAGATATTCGAAGACTTAATAGCAATCAGCCCCAGCATTTT.

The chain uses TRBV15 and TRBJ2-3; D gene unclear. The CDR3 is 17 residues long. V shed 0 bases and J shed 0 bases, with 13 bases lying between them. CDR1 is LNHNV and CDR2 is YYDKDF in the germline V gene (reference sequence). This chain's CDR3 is CATSRDLDVSSTDTQYF. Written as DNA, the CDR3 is TGTGCCACCAGCAGAGACCTTGATGTATCTAGCACAGATACGCAGTATTTT.

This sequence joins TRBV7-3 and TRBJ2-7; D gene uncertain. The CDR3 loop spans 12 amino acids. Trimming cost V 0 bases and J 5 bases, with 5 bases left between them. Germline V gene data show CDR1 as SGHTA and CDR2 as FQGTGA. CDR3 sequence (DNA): TGTGCCAGCAGCTTAACGGTGGACGAGCAGTACTTC. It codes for CASSLTVDEQYF.

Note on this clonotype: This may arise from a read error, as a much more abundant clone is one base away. The CDR3 spells CASSLAGIGADTHYF. CDR3 coding DNA: TGCGCCAGCAGCTTGGCAGGGATAGGAGCAGATACGCATTATTTT. The chain is built from TRBV5-1 and TRBJ2-3; D is possibly TRBD1 (5 bases). The CDR3 has 15 amino acids. The germline gives CDR1 SGHRS, CDR2 YFSETQ.

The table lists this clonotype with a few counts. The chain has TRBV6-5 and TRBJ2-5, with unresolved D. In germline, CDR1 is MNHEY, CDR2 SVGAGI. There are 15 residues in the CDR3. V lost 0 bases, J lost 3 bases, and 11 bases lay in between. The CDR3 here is CASSYSSPEKETQYF. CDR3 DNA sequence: TGTGCCAGCAGTTACTCGAGTCCAGAAAAAGAGACCCAGTACTTC.

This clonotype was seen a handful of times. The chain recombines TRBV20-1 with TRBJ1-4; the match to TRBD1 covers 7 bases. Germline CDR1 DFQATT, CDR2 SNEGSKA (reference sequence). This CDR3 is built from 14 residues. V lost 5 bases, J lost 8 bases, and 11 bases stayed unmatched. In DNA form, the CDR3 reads TGCAGTGCTCCGACAGGGATTCTTGGGGAAAAACTGTTTTTT. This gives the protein CSAPTGILGEKLFF.

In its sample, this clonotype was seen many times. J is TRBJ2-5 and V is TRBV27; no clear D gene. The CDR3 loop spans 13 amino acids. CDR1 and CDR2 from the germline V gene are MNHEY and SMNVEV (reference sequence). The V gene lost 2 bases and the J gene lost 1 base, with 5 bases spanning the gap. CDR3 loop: CASSLVSQETQYF. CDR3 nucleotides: TGTGCCAGCAGTTTAGTCAGCCAAGAGACCCAGTACTTC.

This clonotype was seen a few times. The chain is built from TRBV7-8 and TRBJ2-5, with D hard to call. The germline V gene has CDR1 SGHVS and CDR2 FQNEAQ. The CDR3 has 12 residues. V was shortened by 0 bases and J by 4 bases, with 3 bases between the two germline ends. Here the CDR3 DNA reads TGTGCCAGCAGCTTAGCTCGAGAGACCCAGTACTTC. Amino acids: CASSLARETQYF.